The 9 T cell receptor beta chains presented below share a single source sample, sequenced in a study of blood T cell repertoires in COVID-19. Method: immunoSEQ multiplex PCR; TCRdb's copy keeps in-frame clones and lacks some. The repertoire includes around 60,000 clones, 72% of them detected once, and 4% to 5.5% sits in the top ten. Sequencing input: peripheral blood. The receptor set was obtained from a woman in her 70s with COVID-19, enrolled during active disease.

The chain recombines TRBV6-1 with TRBJ2-1; 14 bases match TRBD2. CDR1 MNHNS and CDR2 SASEGT come from the germline V gene. V lost 1 base to trimming and J lost 0 bases; unmatched junction nucleotides: 5. The CDR3 length is 19 residues. CDR3 in DNA: TGTGCCAGCAGTGAAGGGGGACTAGCGGGAGCGGACTCCTACAATGAGCAGTTCTTC. It specifies CASSEGGLAGADSYNEQFF.

The genes are TRBV7-9 and TRBJ1-1; D perhaps matches TRBD1 (5 bases). Looked up from germline, CDR1 is SEHNR and CDR2 is FQNEAQ (reference sequence). V lost 2 bases to trimming and J lost 4 bases, with 14 bases between them. The CDR3 totals 15 residues. The CDR3 here is CASSLTQGYGTEAFF. The CDR3 DNA reads TGTGCCAGCAGCTTAACTCAGGGTTACGGCACTGAAGCTTTCTTT.

The chain employs TRBV2 and TRBJ2-2, with D possibly being TRBD1 (6 bases). Germline lookup yields CDR1 SNHLY and CDR2 FYNNEI. V dropped 7 bases and J dropped 6 bases, with 12 bases sitting between them. The CDR3 covers 13 residues. CDR3 sequence reads: CASTGEGAGELFF. CDR3 nucleotides: TGTGCCAGCACAGGGGAAGGGGCCGGGGAGCTGTTTTTT.

The gene calls are TRBV7-2 and TRBJ1-4, with 10 bases aligning to TRBD1. CDR1 SGHTA and CDR2 FQGNSA come from the germline V gene. The CDR3 has 16 residues. V dropped 8 bases and J dropped 3; count of bases not matched to a gene: 9. As DNA, the CDR3 is TGTGCCAGCCGACAGGGGGCGAATACGGCTAATGAAAAACTGTTTTTT. This codes for CASRQGANTANEKLFF.

The genes are TRBV28 and TRBJ1-2, with D perhaps TRBD1 (6 bases). Germline CDR1 MDHEN, CDR2 SYDVKM. Trimming took off 5 bases at V and 7 bases at J, with 20 bases between the two ends. The CDR3 is 15 amino acids. The CDR3 protein is CASSPRGRGLGGYTF. The CDR3 DNA reads as TGTGCCAGCAGTCCTCGGGGCAGGGGATTAGGTGGCTACACCTTC.

The CDR3 coding sequence is TGCGCCAGCAGCTCGACAGGTTCTAACTATGGCTACACCTTC. As protein: CASSSTGSNYGYTF. The chain couples TRBV5-1 to TRBJ1-2; weak D call: TRBD1 (6 bases). The CDR3 loop spans 14 amino acids. Trimming removed 3 bases from V and 0 bases from J, with 9 bases in between. Germline V gene data show CDR1 as SGHRS and CDR2 as YFSETQ. The complete variable domain, with remaining parts taken from reference TRBV5-1 and TRBJ1-2, reads KAGVTQTPRYLIKTRGQQVTLSCSPISGHRSVSWYQQTPGQGLQFLFEYFSETQRNKGNFPGRFSGRQFSNSRSEMNVSTLELGDSALYLCASSSTGSNYGYTFGSGTRLTVV.

This clone was detected only a few times. The chain combines TRBV5-8 with TRBJ2-1, with a possible D match to TRBD1 (6 bases). The germline V gene encodes CDR1 SGHTS and CDR2 YDEGEE. V was pared by 0 bases and J by 4 bases, with 8 bases between. This CDR3 is built from 14 residues. The DNA of the CDR3 is TGTGCCAGCAGCTTGGGAACAGGGTACAATGAGCAGTTCTTC. Translated, it gives CASSLGTGYNEQFF.

This sequence joins TRBV24-1 and TRBJ2-5; a possible D gene is TRBD2 (6 bases). CDR1 is KGHDR, CDR2 SFDVKD, per germline. The CDR3 runs to 16 residues. The V end lost 3 bases, the J end lost 4 bases, and 17 bases lay between the germline ends. The CDR3, as DNA: TGTGCCACCAGTGATCCACAATCTCCGGGACTAGAGACCCAGTACTTC. Translated: CATSDPQSPGLETQYF.

The V gene is TRBV3-1 (or the pseudogene TRBV3-2), the J gene TRBJ2-3; the D is unclear. The ends were cut back, 4 bases at V and 2 bases at J, with 10 bases in the middle. The CDR3 extends over 14 amino acids. The germline V gene encodes CDR1 LGHDT and CDR2 YNNKEL (reference sequence). CDR3 amino acids: CASSPDSYTDTQYF. Written as DNA, the CDR3 is TGTGCCAGCAGCCCAGACTCTTACACAGATACGCAGTATTTT.